This TCR beta chain comes out of a study of blood T cell repertoires in COVID-19. Study at large: The United States, Italy and Spain were the sources of the acute and convalescent COVID-19 samples. From T cells, B-cell-depleted T cells, or PBMCs came the material, which was cDNA or gDNA.

This clone came up a few times. In the original analysis: Scientists estimated how many nucleated cells there were by amplifying reference gene primers. Measured with immunoSEQ multiplex PCR; TCRdb has only the in-frame clones, and not every one. V and J calls and clone size come straight from that table; D and trimming were deduced from the DNA. The table records 180,000 or so clones, 85% of them present only once. Sequenced sample: peripheral blood. The TCR comes from a woman older than 75 with acute or convalescent COVID-19.

CDR3 bases: TGTGCCAGCAGTGTTGGACTAGCGGGAGCTGATACGCAGTATTTT. Translated, it gives CASSVGLAGADTQYF. This chain connects TRBV28 to TRBJ2-3, with TRBD2 identical over 13 bases. Looked up from germline, CDR1 is MDHEN and CDR2 is SYDVKM. The CDR3 length is 15 residues. V lost 5 bases to trimming and J lost 6 bases; unmatched junction nucleotides: 5.